This T cell receptor beta chain was observed in a study of blood T cell repertoires in COVID-19. Looking at the study overall: Donors in the United States, Italy and Spain gave samples during acute or convalescent COVID-19.

Original methodology: By means of reference gene primer amplification, nucleated cell counts were estimated. Profiling relied on immunoSEQ multiplex PCR, and the TCRdb table lists in-frame clones only, not all of them. The D gene and trimming were derived from the DNA, and the V and J assignments and clone size from that table. The sample shows some 400,000 clones, approximately 90% of them seen only once. CDR1 is SQVTM and CDR2 is ANQGSEA in the germline V gene. Trimming pared 6 bases from V and 4 bases from J, leaving 18 bases between. This CDR3 comprises 14 residues. Sequenced: PBMCs or T cells enriched from blood (not recorded which). V is TRBV29-1 and J is TRBJ1-2; D perhaps matches TRBD1 (6 bases). The clonotype originates from a woman aged 40 to 50 who had been exposed to COVID-19. DNA for the CDR3: TGCAGCGTCACGAGGGGGACGGACCCCTATGGCTACACCTTC. Its translation: CSVTRGTDPYGYTF.